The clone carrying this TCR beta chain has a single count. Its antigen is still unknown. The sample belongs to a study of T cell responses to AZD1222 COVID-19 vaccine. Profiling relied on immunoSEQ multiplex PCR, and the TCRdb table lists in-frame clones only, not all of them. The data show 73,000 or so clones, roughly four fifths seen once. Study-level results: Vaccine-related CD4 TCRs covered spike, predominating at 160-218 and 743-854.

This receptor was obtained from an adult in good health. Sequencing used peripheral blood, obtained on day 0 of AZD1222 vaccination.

This CDR3 reads CASRGSGDGELFF. DNA for the CDR3: TGTGCCAGCAGGGGATCGGGGGACGGGGAGCTGTTTTTT. The V and J genes are TRBV28 and TRBJ2-2; TRBD2 might be the D (6 bases). Trimming pared 6 bases from V and 7 bases from J, leaving 12 bases between. This CDR3 comprises 13 residues. CDR1 is MDHEN and CDR2 is SYDVKM in the germline V gene.